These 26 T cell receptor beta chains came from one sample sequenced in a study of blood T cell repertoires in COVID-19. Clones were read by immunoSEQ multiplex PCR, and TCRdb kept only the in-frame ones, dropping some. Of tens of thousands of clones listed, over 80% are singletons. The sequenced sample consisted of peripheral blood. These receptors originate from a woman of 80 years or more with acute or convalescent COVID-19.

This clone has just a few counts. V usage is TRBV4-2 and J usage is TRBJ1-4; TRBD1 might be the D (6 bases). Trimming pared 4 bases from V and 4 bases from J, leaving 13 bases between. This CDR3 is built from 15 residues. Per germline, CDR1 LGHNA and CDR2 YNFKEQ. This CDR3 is CASSPGTPNNEKLFF. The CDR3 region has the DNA TGTGCCAGCAGCCCGGGGACACCGAATAATGAAAAACTGTTTTTT.

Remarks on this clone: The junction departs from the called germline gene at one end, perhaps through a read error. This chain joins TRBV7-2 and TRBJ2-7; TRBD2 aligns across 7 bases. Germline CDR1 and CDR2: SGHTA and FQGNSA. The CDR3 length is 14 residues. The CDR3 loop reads CASSIAGTSYEQYF. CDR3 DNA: TGTGCCAGCAGCATAGCGGGCACCTCCTACGAGCAGTACTTC.

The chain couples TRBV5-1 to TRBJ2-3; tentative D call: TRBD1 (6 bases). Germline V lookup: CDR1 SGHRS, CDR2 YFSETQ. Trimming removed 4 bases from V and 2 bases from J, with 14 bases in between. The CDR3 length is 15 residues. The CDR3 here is CASSEQGIPTDTQYF. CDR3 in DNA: TGCGCCAGCAGCGAGCAGGGGATTCCCACAGATACGCAGTATTTT.

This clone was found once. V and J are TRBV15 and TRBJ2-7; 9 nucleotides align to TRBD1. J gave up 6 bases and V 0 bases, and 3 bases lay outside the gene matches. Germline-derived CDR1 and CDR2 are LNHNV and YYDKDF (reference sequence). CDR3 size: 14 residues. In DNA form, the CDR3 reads TGTGCCACCAGCAGAGATGGGACAGGGATCGAGCAGTACTTC. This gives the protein CATSRDGTGIEQYF.

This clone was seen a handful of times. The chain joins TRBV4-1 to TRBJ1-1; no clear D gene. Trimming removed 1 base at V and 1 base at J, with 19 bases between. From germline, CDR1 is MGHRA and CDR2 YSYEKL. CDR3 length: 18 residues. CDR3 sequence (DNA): TGCGCCAGCAGCCAAGCGGTCGTTCGAGGTGTGGGGAACACTGAAGCTTTCTTT. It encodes CASSQAVVRGVGNTEAFF.

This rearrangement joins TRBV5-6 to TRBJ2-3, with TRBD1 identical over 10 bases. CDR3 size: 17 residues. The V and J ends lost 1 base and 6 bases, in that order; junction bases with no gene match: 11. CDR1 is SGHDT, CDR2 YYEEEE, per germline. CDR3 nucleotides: TGTGCCAGCAGCTTGTGGTCCCGGGACAGGGGAAAGGATACGCAGTATTTT. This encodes CASSLWSRDRGKDTQYF.

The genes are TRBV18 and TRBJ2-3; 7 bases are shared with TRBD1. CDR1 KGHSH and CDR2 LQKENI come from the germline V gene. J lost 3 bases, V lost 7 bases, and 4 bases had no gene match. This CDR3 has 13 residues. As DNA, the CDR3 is TGTGCCAGCTTACGACAGGGTACAGATACGCAGTATTTT. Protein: CASLRQGTDTQYF.

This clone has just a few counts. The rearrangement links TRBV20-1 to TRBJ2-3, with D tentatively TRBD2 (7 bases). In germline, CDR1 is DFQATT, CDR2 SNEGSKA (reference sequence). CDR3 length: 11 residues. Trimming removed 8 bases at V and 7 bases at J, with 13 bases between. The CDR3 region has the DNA TGCAGTCCCGGGGGGCCCTATACGCAGTATTTT. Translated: CSPGGPYTQYF.

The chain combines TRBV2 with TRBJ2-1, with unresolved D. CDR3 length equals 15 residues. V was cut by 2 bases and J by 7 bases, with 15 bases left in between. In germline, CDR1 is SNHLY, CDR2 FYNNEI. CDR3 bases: TGTGCCAGCAGTGAAATGCCCCTAACCCGGAATGAGCAGTTCTTC. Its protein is CASSEMPLTRNEQFF.

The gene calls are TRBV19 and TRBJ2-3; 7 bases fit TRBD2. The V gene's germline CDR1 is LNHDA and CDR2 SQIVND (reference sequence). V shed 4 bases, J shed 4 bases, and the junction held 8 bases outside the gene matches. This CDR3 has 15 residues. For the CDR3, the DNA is TGTGCCAGTAGTAAACTAGCGTGGGGGGCAGATACGCAGTATTTT. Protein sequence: CASSKLAWGADTQYF.

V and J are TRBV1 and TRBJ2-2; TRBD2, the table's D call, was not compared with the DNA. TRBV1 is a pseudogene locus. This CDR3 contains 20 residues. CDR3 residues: CTSSQTSGVKHWGRTGELFF. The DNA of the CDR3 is TGCACCAGCAGCCAGACTAGCGGAGTCAAACACTGGGGGAGGACCGGGGAGCTGTTTTTT.

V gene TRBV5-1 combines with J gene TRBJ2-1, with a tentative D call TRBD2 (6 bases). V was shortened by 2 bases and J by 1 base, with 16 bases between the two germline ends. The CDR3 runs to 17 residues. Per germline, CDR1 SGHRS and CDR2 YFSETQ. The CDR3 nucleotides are TGCGCCAGCAGCTTCGGACTAAGCGCCGGGTCCTACAATGAGCAGTTCTTC. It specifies CASSFGLSAGSYNEQFF.

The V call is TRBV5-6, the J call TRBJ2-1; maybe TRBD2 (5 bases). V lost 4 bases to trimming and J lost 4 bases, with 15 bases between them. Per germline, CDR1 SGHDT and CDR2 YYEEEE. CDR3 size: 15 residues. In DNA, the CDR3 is TGTGCCAGCAGCCTGGGCGGGCGAGGGTACAATGAGCAGTTCTTC. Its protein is CASSLGGRGYNEQFF.

The CDR3 loop is CASSQVFSGQGYEQYF. The CDR3 nucleotides are TGTGCCAGCAGCCAAGTATTCTCGGGACAGGGATACGAGCAGTACTTC. This chain links TRBV3-1 (or the pseudogene TRBV3-2) with TRBJ2-7, with 9 bases identical to TRBD1. The ends lost 1 base at V and 4 bases at J; junction bases unmatched: 8. Germline assignment: CDR1 LGHDT and CDR2 YNNKEL (reference sequence). The CDR3 length is 16 residues.

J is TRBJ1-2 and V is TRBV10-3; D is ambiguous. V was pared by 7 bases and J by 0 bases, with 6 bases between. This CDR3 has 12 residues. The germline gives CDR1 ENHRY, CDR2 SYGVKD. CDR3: CAITQTNYGYTF. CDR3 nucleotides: TGTGCCATCACCCAGACTAACTATGGCTACACCTTC.

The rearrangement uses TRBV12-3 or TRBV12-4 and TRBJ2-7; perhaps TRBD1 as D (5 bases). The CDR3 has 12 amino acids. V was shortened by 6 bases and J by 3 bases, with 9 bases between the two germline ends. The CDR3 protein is CASSRTLYEQYF. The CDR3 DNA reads TGTGCCAGCAGCCGGACACTCTACGAGCAGTACTTC.

DNA of the CDR3: TGTGCCTGGAGCGTCCTATACCAAGAGACCCAGTACTTC. Amino acids: CAWSVLYQETQYF. The chain carries TRBV30 and TRBJ2-5; D is unresolved. The CDR3 sequence is 13 residues long. The V and J ends lost 3 bases and 0 bases respectively, with 8 bases between them. Germline V CDR1 and CDR2: GTSNPN, SVGIG (reference sequence).

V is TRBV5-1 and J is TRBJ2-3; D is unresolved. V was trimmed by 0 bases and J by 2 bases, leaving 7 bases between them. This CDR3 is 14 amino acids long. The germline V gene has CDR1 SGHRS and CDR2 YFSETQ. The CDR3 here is CASSLATNTDTQYF. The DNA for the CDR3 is TGCGCCAGCAGCTTGGCCACTAACACAGATACGCAGTATTTT.

CDR3 nucleotides: TGCGCCAGCAGCGCCCAGGGACAGGGATTGAGCACTGAAGCTTTCTTT. It specifies CASSAQGQGLSTEAFF. This sequence joins TRBV5-1 and TRBJ1-1; 9 positions match TRBD1. The length of the CDR3 is 16 residues. With 4 bases clipped from V and 4 bases from J, the junction kept 11 bases outside the gene matches. CDR1 is SGHRS, CDR2 YFSETQ, per germline. The full variable domain, rest sourced from reference TRBV5-1 and TRBJ1-1, is KAGVTQTPRYLIKTRGQQVTLSCSPISGHRSVSWYQQTPGQGLQFLFEYFSETQRNKGNFPGRFSGRQFSNSRSEMNVSTLELGDSALYLCASSAQGQGLSTEAFFGQGTRLTVV.

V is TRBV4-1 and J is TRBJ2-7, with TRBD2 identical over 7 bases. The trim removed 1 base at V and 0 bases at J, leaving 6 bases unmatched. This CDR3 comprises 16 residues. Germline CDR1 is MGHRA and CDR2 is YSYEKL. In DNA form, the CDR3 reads TGCGCCAGCAGCCAAGTTTATCCGGGGGGCTCCTACGAGCAGTACTTC. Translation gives CASSQVYPGGSYEQYF.

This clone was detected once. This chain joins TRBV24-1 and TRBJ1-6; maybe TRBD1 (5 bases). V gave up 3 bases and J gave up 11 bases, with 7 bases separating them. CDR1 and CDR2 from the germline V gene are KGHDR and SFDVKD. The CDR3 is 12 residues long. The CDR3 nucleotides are TGTGCCACCAGTGATCCAGGGACACCCCTCCACTTT. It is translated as CATSDPGTPLHF.

Written as DNA, the CDR3 is TGCGCCAGCAGTGTCGGACAGGTTGGAAATGAGCAGTTCTTC. This codes for CASSVGQVGNEQFF. The V gene is TRBV10-1, the J gene TRBJ2-1, with 7 nucleotides matching TRBD1. CDR3 length: 14 residues. The germline V gene has CDR1 WNHNN and CDR2 SYGVQD (reference sequence). V lost 4 bases and J lost 7; bases outside the gene matches: 7.

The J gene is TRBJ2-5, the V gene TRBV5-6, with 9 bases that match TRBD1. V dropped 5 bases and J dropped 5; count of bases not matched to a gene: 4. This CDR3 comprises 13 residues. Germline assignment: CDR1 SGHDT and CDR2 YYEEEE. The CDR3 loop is CASRRTGVETQYF. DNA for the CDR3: TGTGCCAGCAGACGGACAGGGGTGGAGACCCAGTACTTC.

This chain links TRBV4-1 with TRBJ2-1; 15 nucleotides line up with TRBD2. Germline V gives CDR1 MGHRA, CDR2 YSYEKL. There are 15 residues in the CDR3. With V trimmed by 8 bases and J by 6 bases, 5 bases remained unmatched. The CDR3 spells CASGLAGGPSNEQFF. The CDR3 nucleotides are TGCGCCAGCGGACTAGCGGGAGGGCCGTCCAATGAGCAGTTCTTC.

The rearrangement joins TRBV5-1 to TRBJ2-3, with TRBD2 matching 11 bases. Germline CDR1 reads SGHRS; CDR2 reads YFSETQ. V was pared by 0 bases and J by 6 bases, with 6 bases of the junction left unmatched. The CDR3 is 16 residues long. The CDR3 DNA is TGCGCCAGCAGCTTGGAGCTAGCGGGAGGAGGGGATACGCAGTATTTT. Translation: CASSLELAGGGDTQYF.

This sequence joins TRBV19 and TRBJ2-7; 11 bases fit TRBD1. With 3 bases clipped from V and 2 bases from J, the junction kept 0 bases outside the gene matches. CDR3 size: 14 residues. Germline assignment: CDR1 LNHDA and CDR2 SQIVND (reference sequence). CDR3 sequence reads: CASSMDRGPYEQYF. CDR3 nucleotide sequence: TGTGCCAGTAGTATGGACAGGGGGCCCTACGAGCAGTACTTC.